The entry below gives a single TCR beta chain sequence along with its context. Antigen specificity is unknown. Profiled with immunoSEQ multiplex PCR; TCRdb holds only in-frame clones, not every one. The sample holds more than 50,000 clones, approximately 76% seen once. Receiving focal radiation plus CTLA-4 blockade with ipilimumab were patients who had chemo-refractory metastatic non-small-cell lung cancer. From germline, CDR1 is SGHTA and CDR2 FQGNSA. The CDR3 spans 14 residues. V shed 4 bases and J shed 9 bases, with 13 bases lying between them. The sample originates from a study of radiotherapy plus CTLA-4 blockade in lung cancer. Turning to the study itself: An objective response was seen in approximately 17% of patients, and disease control in 25% to 40%. Study-wide findings and caveats: Radiotherapy plus ipilimumab was followed by expansion in blood of tumor-derived TCR clones. Reports state that early shifts in blood T cell clones, with interferon-beta, best predicted response.

The chain carries TRBV7-2 and TRBJ1-6, with a tentative D call TRBD1 (5 bases). The sample here was peripheral blood, taken from a patient treated with radiotherapy plus ipilimumab. This TCR was recovered from a human donor with non-small cell lung cancer who had a complete response to radiotherapy plus ipilimumab. The CDR3 DNA reads TGTGCCAGCAGCTCGCTACCAGGGCGTTCACCCCTCCACTTT. Protein product: CASSSLPGRSPLHF.